These 23 T cell receptor beta chains came from one sample sequenced in a study of T cell repertoires in cytomegalovirus infection. TCRdb ran MiXCR on the reads and lists one entry per CDR3 protein. The table shows tens of thousands of distinct CDR3 sequences, with approximately 22% occurring only once. The antigens for these receptors are not known. Sequencing was carried out using PBMCs, sequenced either directly or after in vitro stimulation (not recorded which). These receptors were obtained from a human donor in good health (CMV status not recorded). Some clones in this sample may be carry-over from other donors' samples.

V is TRBV4-1 and J is TRBJ2-4; 9 bases line up with TRBD1. The CDR3 runs to 17 residues. V shed 1 base, J shed 7 bases, and the junction held 11 bases outside the gene matches. Germline V gene lookup returns CDR1 MGHRA and CDR2 YSYEKL. CDR3 loop: CASSQGGTGYPNNIQYF. CDR3 nucleotide sequence: TGCGCCAGCAGCCAAGGAGGGACAGGGTACCCGAATAACATTCAGTACTTC.

This clonotype is termed medium-sized (0.01 to 0.1%). The CDR3 sequence: CASRIRGASSEAFF. In DNA form, the CDR3 reads TGTGCCAGCAGGATAAGGGGGGCCAGCTCTGAAGCTTTCTTT. The rearrangement uses TRBV5-4 and TRBJ1-1; D perhaps matches TRBD1 (6 bases). This CDR3 spans 14 amino acids. V lost 5 bases and J lost 6, with 17 bases in between. Germline loops: CDR1 SGHNT, CDR2 YYREEE (reference sequence).

This clonotype has just a few counts. The chain has TRBV20-1 and TRBJ2-1, with 12 bases identical to TRBD2. Trimming removed 4 bases from V and 9 bases from J; junction bases left unmatched: 10. Germline V gene lookup returns CDR1 DFQATT and CDR2 SNEGSKA (reference sequence). The CDR3 consists of 15 residues. CDR3 sequence (DNA): TGCAGTGCTATCGATTCTAGCGGGGGGGCCAGTGAGCAGTTCTTC. Translating gives CSAIDSSGGASEQFF.

This rearrangement joins TRBV15 to TRBJ2-3; 7 bases agree with TRBD2. The CDR3 is 16 amino acids. CDR1 is LNHNV and CDR2 is YYDKDF in the germline V gene (reference sequence). J was trimmed by 6 bases and V by 4 bases; bases with no gene match: 13. CDR3 DNA sequence: TGTGCCACCAGCACCGCAGGGACTATCCTCGGGGATACGCAGTATTTT. Protein product: CATSTAGTILGDTQYF.

Notes on this clonotype: Given a much more abundant clone one base away, this may be a read error. The genes are TRBV2 and TRBJ1-4, with 8 bases aligning to TRBD1. This CDR3 comprises 15 residues. In germline, CDR1 is SNHLY, CDR2 FYNNEI. CDR3 in DNA: TGTGCCAGCAAAAGGGGACAGGCGTTTAATGAAAAACTGTTGTTT. Translating gives CASKRGQAFNEKLLF.

This clonotype was seen repeatedly, ten times or more. This rearrangement joins TRBV7-2 to TRBJ2-1; TRBD1 matches 7 bases. The germline V gene encodes CDR1 SGHTA and CDR2 FQGNSA. The length of the CDR3 is 15 residues. Losses at the gene ends were 4 bases for V and 2 bases for J; bases not matched to a gene: 5. CDR3 in amino acids: CASSSTGTAYNEQFF. In nucleotides, the CDR3 is TGTGCCAGCAGCTCAACGGGGACAGCCTACAATGAGCAGTTCTTC.

This clonotype was seen more than once but under ten times. J is TRBJ2-1 and V is TRBV12-3 or TRBV12-4; D is possibly TRBD2 (6 bases). The CDR3 contains 14 residues. With 6 bases removed from V and 7 bases from J, the gap between germline ends came to 16 bases. CDR3 bases: TGTGCCAGCAGCCCGAGGACTACACGGAATGAGCAGTTCTTC. Translated: CASSPRTTRNEQFF.

This chain joins TRBV4-2 and TRBJ1-2; TRBD1 matches at 7 bases. Germline-derived CDR1 and CDR2 are LGHNA and YNFKEQ. Trimming took 4 bases from V and 2 from J; bases not matched to a gene: 4. The CDR3 spans 14 residues. Written as DNA, the CDR3 is TGTGCCAGCAGCCTAGGGACAGACAACTATGGCTACACCTTC. It yields the protein CASSLGTDNYGYTF.

This clonotype has just a few counts. J is TRBJ1-1 and V is TRBV24-1, with D maybe TRBD1 (5 bases). The V end lost 10 bases, the J end lost 1 base, and 12 bases lay between the germline ends. CDR3 length equals 13 residues. Germline values: CDR1 KGHDR, CDR2 SFDVKD. CDR3 in amino acids: CATAQAANTEAFF. The CDR3 DNA follows: TGTGCCACTGCACAGGCAGCGAACACTGAAGCTTTCTTT.

The CDR3 loop is CASSSQGRTANQPQHF. In DNA, the CDR3 is TGTGCCAGCAGCTCACAGGGCCGGACCGCTAATCAGCCCCAGCATTTT. The genes are TRBV28 and TRBJ1-5, with a weak D call TRBD1 (6 bases). V was pared by 6 bases and J by 4 bases, with 19 bases between. Germline-derived CDR1 and CDR2 are MDHEN and SYDVKM. The CDR3 has 16 residues.

This sequence joins TRBV7-9 and TRBJ2-1, with 7 bases fitting TRBD2. CDR3 length: 16 residues. J was trimmed by 8 bases and V by 5 bases; bases with no gene match: 15. Per the germline V gene, CDR1 is SEHNR and CDR2 is FQNEAQ (reference sequence). The CDR3: CASSQGLTGGEDEQFF. CDR3 nucleotide sequence: TGTGCCAGCAGCCAGGGACTAACGGGAGGTGAGGATGAGCAGTTCTTC.

This clonotype rates as medium-sized (0.01 to 0.1%). The chain carries TRBV4-3 and TRBJ2-4; D unresolved. The CDR3 extends over 16 amino acids. V dropped 1 base and J dropped 0 bases, with 10 bases sitting between them. The germline V gene has CDR1 LGHNA and CDR2 YSLEER. The CDR3 here is CASSQGVLEAKNIQYF. DNA of the CDR3: TGCGCCAGCAGCCAAGGAGTACTCGAAGCCAAAAACATTCAGTACTTC.

The chain carries TRBV29-1 and TRBJ1-3; D remains unclear. Per the germline V gene, CDR1 is SQVTM and CDR2 is ANQGSEA. V dropped 0 bases and J dropped 2 bases, with 8 bases sitting between them. The CDR3 runs to 14 residues. The CDR3 region is CSVEDQAAGNTIYF. The CDR3 DNA reads TGCAGCGTTGAAGATCAGGCCGCTGGAAACACCATATATTTT.

Regarding this clonotype: This may arise from a read error, as a much more abundant clone is one base away. The chain has TRBV19 and TRBJ2-3; D is unresolved. V lost 6 bases, J lost 0 bases, and 10 bases lay in between. CDR1 is LNHDA and CDR2 is SQIVND in the germline V gene (reference sequence). CDR3 size: 14 residues. The CDR3 spells CASRSGPSTDTQYF. The CDR3 coding sequence is TGTGCCAGTAGGTCTGGGCCCAGCACAGATACGCAGTATTTT.

This clonotype was seen more than once but under ten times. The V gene is TRBV6-5, the J gene TRBJ2-7; possible D gene TRBD2, 6 bases. CDR1 MNHEY and CDR2 SVGAGI come from the germline V gene. V was pared by 0 bases and J by 6 bases, with 15 bases between. This CDR3 has 15 amino acids. The CDR3 DNA is TGTGCCAGCAGTTACTCATCAGGGACTCTTGGCGAGCAGTACTTC. It specifies CASSYSSGTLGEQYF.

V and J are TRBV27 and TRBJ2-6, with 9 bases aligning to TRBD1. Germline-derived CDR1 and CDR2 are MNHEY and SMNVEV (reference sequence). Trimming took 10 bases from V and 4 from J; bases not matched to a gene: 14. The CDR3 is 17 amino acids. The CDR3 sequence: CATSKGTGSLGANVLTF. Written as DNA, the CDR3 is TGTGCCACCTCCAAGGGGACAGGGTCGTTGGGGGCCAACGTCCTGACTTTC.

The chain is built from TRBV29-1 and TRBJ2-1, with D unclear. The CDR3 spans 13 residues. The V end was cut by 3 bases, the J end by 0 bases, with 6 bases between. CDR1 is SQVTM, CDR2 ANQGSEA, per germline. In DNA, the CDR3 is TGCAGCGTTGAGGCGAACTCCTACAATGAGCAGTTCTTC. Translating gives CSVEANSYNEQFF.

The chain has TRBV7-6 and TRBJ2-5, with 8 bases aligning to TRBD2. Trimming cost V 4 bases and J 3 bases; bases outside gene matches: 10. Germline-derived CDR1 and CDR2 are SGHVS and FNYEAQ. The CDR3 is made up of 16 amino acids. CDR3: CASSSTSGPAKETQYF. CDR3 nucleotides: TGTGCCAGCAGCTCCACTAGCGGCCCAGCGAAAGAGACCCAGTACTTC.

CDR3 in amino acids: CASRVSGGDNEQFF. The CDR3 DNA follows: TGTGCCAGCAGAGTTAGCGGGGGGGACAATGAGCAGTTCTTC. J is TRBJ2-1 and V is TRBV6-1; 11 nucleotides align to TRBD2. The V and J ends lost 6 bases and 5 bases, in that order; junction bases with no gene match: 3. CDR1 MNHNS and CDR2 SASEGT come from the germline V gene. This CDR3 region has 14 residues.

This clonotype came up many times. V and J are TRBV7-2 and TRBJ2-5; no definite D call. V lost 4 bases to trimming and J lost 4 bases, with 4 bases between them. The length of the CDR3 is 11 residues. From germline, CDR1 is SGHTA and CDR2 FQGNSA. The CDR3 sequence is CASSSLETQYF. The CDR3, as DNA: TGTGCCAGCAGCTCACTAGAGACCCAGTACTTC.

The rearrangement links TRBV6-5 to TRBJ1-2; D is unclear. With 2 bases removed from V and 2 bases from J, the gap between germline ends came to 6 bases. The CDR3 runs 13 residues. Germline assignment: CDR1 MNHEY and CDR2 SVGAGI. The CDR3 DNA is TGTGCCAGCAGTTACCGGGCCAACTATGGCTACACCTTC. Translated, it gives CASSYRANYGYTF.

The chain recombines TRBV6-2 or TRBV6-3 with TRBJ2-6; D gene unclear. CDR1 is MNHEY and CDR2 is SVGEGT in the germline V gene. The CDR3 is 15 residues long. Between the trimmed V and J ends, which lost 6 bases and 0 bases, there was a span of 9 bases. This chain's CDR3 is CASRSPGSGANVLTF. CDR3 DNA: TGTGCCAGCAGGTCCCCGGGCTCTGGGGCCAACGTCCTGACTTTC.

This clonotype occurred a few times. The chain is built from TRBV20-1 and TRBJ1-1; D gene unclear. Per the germline V gene, CDR1 is DFQATT and CDR2 is SNEGSKA (reference sequence). The germline V and J ends were trimmed by 3 bases and 10 bases, with 21 bases remaining between them. The CDR3 spans 14 residues. Here the CDR3 reads CSASRETPRSLAFF. CDR3 bases: TGCAGTGCTAGTCGGGAGACCCCTCGGAGTCTAGCTTTCTTT.